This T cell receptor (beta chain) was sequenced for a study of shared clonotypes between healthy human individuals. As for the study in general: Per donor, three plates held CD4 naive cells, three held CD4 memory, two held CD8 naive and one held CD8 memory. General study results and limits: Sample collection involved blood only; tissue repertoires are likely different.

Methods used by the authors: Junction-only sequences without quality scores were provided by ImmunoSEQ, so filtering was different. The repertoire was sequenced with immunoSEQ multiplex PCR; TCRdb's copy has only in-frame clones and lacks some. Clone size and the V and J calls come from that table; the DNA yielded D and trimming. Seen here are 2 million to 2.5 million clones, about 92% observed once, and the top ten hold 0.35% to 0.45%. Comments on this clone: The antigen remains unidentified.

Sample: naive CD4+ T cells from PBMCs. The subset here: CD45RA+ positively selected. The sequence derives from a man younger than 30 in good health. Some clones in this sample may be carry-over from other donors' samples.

CDR3 nucleotide sequence: TGTGCCAGCAGTGAAACTACAGGGGGTTGGGATCAGCCCCAGCATTTT. It specifies CASSETTGGWDQPQHF. The chain couples TRBV6-1 to TRBJ1-5; TRBD1 agrees at 8 bases. J lost 5 bases, V lost 2 bases, and 8 bases had no gene match. Per germline, CDR1 MNHNS and CDR2 SASEGT. This CDR3 contains 16 residues.